This entry features one T cell receptor beta chain sequence. This CDR3 comprises 15 residues. V gave up 7 bases and J gave up 7 bases, with 22 bases separating them. CDR1 is MNHEY, CDR2 SVGAGI, per germline. The sample belongs to a study of blood T cell repertoires in COVID-19. Authors' data handling: Amplification with reference gene primers provided the estimates of nucleated cell counts. Generated by immunoSEQ multiplex PCR, the TCRdb table keeps only in-frame clones and is missing some. Clone size and the V and J calls come from that table; the DNA yielded D and trimming. The sample consists of over 200,000 clones, over 75% of them appearing once.

The clonotype was recovered from a human donor in a cohort sampled during active COVID-19. The material sequenced was peripheral blood. The V and J genes are TRBV6-5 and TRBJ1-1; the D gene is possibly TRBD1 (5 bases). Here the CDR3 DNA reads TGTGCCAGCACCCTGATAGTATCAGGGTTGGATGAAGCTTTCTTT. Its translation: CASTLIVSGLDEAFF.